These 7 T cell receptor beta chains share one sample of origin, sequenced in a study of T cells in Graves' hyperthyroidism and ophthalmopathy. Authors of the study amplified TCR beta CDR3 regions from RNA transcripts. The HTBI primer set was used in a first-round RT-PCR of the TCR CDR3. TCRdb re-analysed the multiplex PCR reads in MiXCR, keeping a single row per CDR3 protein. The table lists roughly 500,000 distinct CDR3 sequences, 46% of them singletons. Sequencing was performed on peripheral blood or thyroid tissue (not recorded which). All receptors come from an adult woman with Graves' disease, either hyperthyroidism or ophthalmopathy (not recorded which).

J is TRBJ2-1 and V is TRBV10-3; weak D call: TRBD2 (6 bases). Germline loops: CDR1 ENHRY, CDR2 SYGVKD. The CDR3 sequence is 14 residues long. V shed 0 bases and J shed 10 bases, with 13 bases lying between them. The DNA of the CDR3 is TGTGCCATCAGTGAGTCGATTGTTCGGGGGGAGCAGTTCTTC. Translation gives CAISESIVRGEQFF.

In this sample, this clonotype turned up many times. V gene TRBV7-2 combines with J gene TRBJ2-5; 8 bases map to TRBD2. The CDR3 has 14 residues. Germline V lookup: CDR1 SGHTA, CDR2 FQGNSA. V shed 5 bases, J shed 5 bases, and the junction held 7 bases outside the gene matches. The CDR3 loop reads CASSLRPGGETQYF. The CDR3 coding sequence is TGTGCCAGCAGCCTCAGGCCGGGGGGGGAGACCCAGTACTTC.

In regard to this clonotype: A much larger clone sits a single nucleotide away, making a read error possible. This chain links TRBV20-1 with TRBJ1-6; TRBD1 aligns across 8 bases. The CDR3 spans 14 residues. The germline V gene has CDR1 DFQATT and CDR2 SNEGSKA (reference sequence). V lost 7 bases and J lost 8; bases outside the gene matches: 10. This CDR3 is CSVLLQGGDSPLHF. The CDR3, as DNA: TGCAGTGTTTTATTACAGGGGGGGGATTCACCCCTCCACTTT.

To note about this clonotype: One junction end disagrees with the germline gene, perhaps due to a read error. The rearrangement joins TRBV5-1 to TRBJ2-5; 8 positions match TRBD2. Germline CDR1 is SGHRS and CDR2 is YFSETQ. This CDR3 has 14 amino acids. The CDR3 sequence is CTSRGGLEQETQYF. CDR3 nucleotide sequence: TGCACCAGCAGAGGGGGACTAGAGCAAGAGACCCAGTACTTC. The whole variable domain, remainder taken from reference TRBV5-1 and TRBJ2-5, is KAGVTQTPRYLIKTRGQQVTLSCSPISGHRSVSWYQQTPGQGLQFLFEYFSETQRNKGNFPGRFSGRQFSNSRSEMNVSTLELGDSALYLCTSRGGLEQETQYFGPGTRLLVL.

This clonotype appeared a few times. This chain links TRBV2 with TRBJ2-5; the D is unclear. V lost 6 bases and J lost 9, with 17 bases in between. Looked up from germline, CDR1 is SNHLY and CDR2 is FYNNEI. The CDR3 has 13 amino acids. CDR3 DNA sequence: TGTGCCAGCAGGGACGATAGCAATCAGCCCCAGTACTTC. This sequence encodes CASRDDSNQPQYF.

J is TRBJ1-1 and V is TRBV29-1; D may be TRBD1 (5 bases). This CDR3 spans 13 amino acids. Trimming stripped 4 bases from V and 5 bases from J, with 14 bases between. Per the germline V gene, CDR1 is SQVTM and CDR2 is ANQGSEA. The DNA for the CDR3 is TGCAGCGTTGTTTTGGGGACGTGGACTGAAGCTTTCTTT. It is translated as CSVVLGTWTEAFF.

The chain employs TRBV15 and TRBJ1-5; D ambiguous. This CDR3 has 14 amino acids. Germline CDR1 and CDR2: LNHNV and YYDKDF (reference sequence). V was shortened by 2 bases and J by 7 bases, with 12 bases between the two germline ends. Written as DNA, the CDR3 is TGTGCCACCAGCAGATCTAGCGGGAACCAGCCCCAGCATTTT. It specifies CATSRSSGNQPQHF.